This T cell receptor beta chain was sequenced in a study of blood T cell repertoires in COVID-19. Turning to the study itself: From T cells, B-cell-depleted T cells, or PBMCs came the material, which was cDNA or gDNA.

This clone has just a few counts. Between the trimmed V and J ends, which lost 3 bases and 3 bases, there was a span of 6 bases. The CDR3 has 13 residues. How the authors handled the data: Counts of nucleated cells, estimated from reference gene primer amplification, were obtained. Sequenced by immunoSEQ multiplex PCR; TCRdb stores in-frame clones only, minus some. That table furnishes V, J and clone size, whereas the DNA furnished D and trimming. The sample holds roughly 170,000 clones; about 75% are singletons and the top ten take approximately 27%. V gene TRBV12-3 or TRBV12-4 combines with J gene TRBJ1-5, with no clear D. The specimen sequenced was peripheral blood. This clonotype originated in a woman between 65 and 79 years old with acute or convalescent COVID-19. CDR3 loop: CASSFGINQPQHF. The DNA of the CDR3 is TGTGCCAGCAGTTTCGGGATCAATCAGCCCCAGCATTTT.